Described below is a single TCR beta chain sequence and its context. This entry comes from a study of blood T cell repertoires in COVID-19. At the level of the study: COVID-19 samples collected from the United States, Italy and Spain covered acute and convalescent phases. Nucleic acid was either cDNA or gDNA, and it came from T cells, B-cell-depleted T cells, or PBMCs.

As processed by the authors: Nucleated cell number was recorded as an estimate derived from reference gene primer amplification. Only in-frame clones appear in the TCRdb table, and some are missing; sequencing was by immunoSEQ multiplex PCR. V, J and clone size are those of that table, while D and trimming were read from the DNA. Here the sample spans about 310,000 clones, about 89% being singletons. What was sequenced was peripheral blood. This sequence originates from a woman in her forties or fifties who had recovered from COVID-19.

The CDR3 here is CATAEGALRSRYNEQFF. The CDR3 nucleotides are TGTGCCACGGCGGAGGGGGCGCTGAGGTCTAGGTACAATGAGCAGTTCTTC. The V call is TRBV11-2, the J call TRBJ2-1; maybe TRBD1 (7 bases). V lost 10 bases to trimming and J lost 4 bases, with 26 bases between them. The CDR3 consists of 17 residues. CDR1 and CDR2 (germline): SGHAT, FQNNGV.